This TCR beta chain was sequenced for a study of T cell clonotyping in hematopoietic cell transplantation. Study-wide findings and caveats: After transplant, recipient diversity fell while pathologically expanded clonotypes grew through day 180. Few recipient clonotypes overlapped donors; over 97% were de novo at given depth.

Trimming took 2 bases from V and 6 from J, leaving 14 bases between them. Germline V gene sequence: CDR1 SGHAT, CDR2 FQNNGV. This CDR3 is built from 15 residues. Of note for this clone: Its target is unknown.

Method: immunoSEQ multiplex PCR; TCRdb's copy keeps in-frame clones and lacks some. This sample has 8,000 to 8,500 clones, with less than 90% found just once. The rearrangement uses TRBV11-2 and TRBJ2-1, with D maybe TRBD2 (7 bases). Sample: peripheral blood mononuclear cells, taken at the time of graft-versus-host disease after allogeneic stem cell transplant. The sequence derives from a male patient aged 60 to 75 who had an allogeneic stem cell transplant from a related donor, so the T cells may come from the graft donor. Some clones in this sample may be carry-over from other donors' samples. The DNA of the CDR3 is TGTGCCAGCAGCTTACGGGGGGCCCCACCCAATGAGCAGTTCTTC. This sequence encodes CASSLRGAPPNEQFF.